This section outlines one TCR beta chain sequence together with its context. Its antigen is still unknown. TCRdb keeps only in-frame clones here, not all; method: immunoSEQ multiplex PCR. The sample records more than 35,000 clones, 70% to 90% being singletons. This entry comes from a study of OX40 agonist ivuxolimab in advanced cancers. Background on the study: An agonistic anti-OX40 (CD134) antibody, ivuxolimab, was used to treat the patients.

Overall study findings and caveats: Average numbers of expanded clones were greater in CD8+ T cells than in CD4+.

The CDR3 runs 13 residues. Germline lookup yields CDR1 LNHNV and CDR2 YYDKDF (reference sequence). Deletions cut 5 bases from V and 1 base from J, with 9 bases between. The clonotype was recovered from an adult with an advanced solid tumor such as melanoma, head and neck, liver or kidney cancer. The sample consisted of CD4+ or CD8+ T cells sorted from blood, taken in a trial of the OX40 agonist ivuxolimab. V and J are TRBV15 and TRBJ2-7, with a weak D call TRBD2 (6 bases). CDR3 in amino acids: CATSGGLSYEQYF. The CDR3 nucleotides read TGTGCCACCAGCGGGGGGTTGTCCTACGAGCAGTACTTC. Full variable domain (missing parts from reference TRBV15 and TRBJ2-7): DAMVIQNPRYQVTQFGKPVTLSCSQTLNHNVMYWYQQKSSQAPKLLFHYYDKDFNNEADTPDNFQSRRPNTSFCFLDIRSPGLGDTAMYLCATSGGLSYEQYFGPGTRLTVT.